The present TCR beta chain was sequenced within a study of Ad26.COV2.S vaccination and SARS-CoV-2 variants. On the study more broadly: Ad26.COV2.S given intramuscularly, once or twice 56 days apart.

Study observations and caveats: Vaccine and placebo recipients had comparable breadth of non-spike TCRs. Reportedly, spike-specific CD8+ and CD4+ T cell responses achieved substantial breadth once vaccination had taken place. Compared with placebo recipients, vaccine recipients had higher spike-specific TCR breadth.

Sequencing used immunoSEQ multiplex PCR; TCRdb keeps in-frame clones, though not all of them. The sample comprises about 260,000 clones, around nine tenths of which are singletons, and less than 3.5% rests with the top ten. As to this clone: The target antigen is unknown.

Indicated treatment: 15 to 20 received Ad26.COV2.S at low or high dose, single or two shots; several received placebo; per-sample allocation not given. Day 63 after the first injection of vaccine or placebo was the sampling time. The CDR3 is made up of 15 amino acids. Trimming took off 4 bases at V and 2 bases at J, with 16 bases between the two ends. Germline CDR1 SGHTS, CDR2 YDEGEE. The chain combines TRBV5-8 with TRBJ2-7, with D perhaps TRBD2 (6 bases). The TCR was taken from a person aged 18-65 years who received the Ad26.COV2.S COVID-19 vaccine or a placebo. Source: peripheral blood, taken in a trial of Ad26.COV2.S vaccine versus placebo. CDR3: CASSVGVRRAYEQYF. CDR3 DNA: TGTGCCAGCAGCGTGGGGGTGAGGAGGGCCTACGAGCAGTACTTC.